The subject of this entry is one T cell receptor beta chain. Its antigen remains unidentified. The data were obtained in a study of T cell responses to AZD1222 COVID-19 vaccine. Study outcomes and limitations: Donors were largely white British and mainly female; clonal diversity was possibly underestimated. Repertoire sampling happened only post peak T cell response.

The CDR3 has 13 amino acids. V was trimmed by 7 bases and J by 4 bases, leaving 14 bases between them. The germline gives CDR1 WSHSY, CDR2 SAAADI. The data were produced by immunoSEQ multiplex PCR, yet TCRdb's version contains in-frame clones alone and is incomplete. Of 150,000 to 200,000 clones listed, more than 85% are singletons. V usage is TRBV10-2 and J usage is TRBJ2-7, with D perhaps TRBD1 (6 bases). The sequence was collected from an adult in good health. The input for sequencing was peripheral blood, taken on day 0 of AZD1222 vaccination. This CDR3 is CASMVTGRYEQYF. CDR3 DNA sequence: TGCGCCAGCATGGTTACAGGGCGGTACGAGCAGTACTTC.